The sequence of this TCR beta chain was determined in a study of blood T cells in healthy people across ages. With 6 bases removed from V and 4 bases from J, the gap between germline ends came to 12 bases. The V gene's germline CDR1 is ENHRY and CDR2 SYGVKD. The CDR3 spans 14 residues. Study observations and caveats: Diversity figures based on one million T cells were deemed too low.

A J-beta primer mix and a sample-barcoded 5' primer were used in a second PCR of roughly 6 to 11 cycles. TCRdb reprocessed the 5' RACE reads with MiXCR, giving one entry per CDR3 protein. The repertoire holds around 1.1 million distinct CDR3 sequences, with around two fifths as singletons. A note on this clonotype: The antigen is not known.

The sequenced sample consisted of blood. The rearrangement uses TRBV10-3 and TRBJ2-2; D gene unclear. This clonotype was sampled from a man between 18 and 29 years old in good health. The CDR3 coding sequence is TGTGCCATCAGCCAAGGGTCCGTCACCGGGGAGCTGTTTTTT. Amino acids: CAISQGSVTGELFF.